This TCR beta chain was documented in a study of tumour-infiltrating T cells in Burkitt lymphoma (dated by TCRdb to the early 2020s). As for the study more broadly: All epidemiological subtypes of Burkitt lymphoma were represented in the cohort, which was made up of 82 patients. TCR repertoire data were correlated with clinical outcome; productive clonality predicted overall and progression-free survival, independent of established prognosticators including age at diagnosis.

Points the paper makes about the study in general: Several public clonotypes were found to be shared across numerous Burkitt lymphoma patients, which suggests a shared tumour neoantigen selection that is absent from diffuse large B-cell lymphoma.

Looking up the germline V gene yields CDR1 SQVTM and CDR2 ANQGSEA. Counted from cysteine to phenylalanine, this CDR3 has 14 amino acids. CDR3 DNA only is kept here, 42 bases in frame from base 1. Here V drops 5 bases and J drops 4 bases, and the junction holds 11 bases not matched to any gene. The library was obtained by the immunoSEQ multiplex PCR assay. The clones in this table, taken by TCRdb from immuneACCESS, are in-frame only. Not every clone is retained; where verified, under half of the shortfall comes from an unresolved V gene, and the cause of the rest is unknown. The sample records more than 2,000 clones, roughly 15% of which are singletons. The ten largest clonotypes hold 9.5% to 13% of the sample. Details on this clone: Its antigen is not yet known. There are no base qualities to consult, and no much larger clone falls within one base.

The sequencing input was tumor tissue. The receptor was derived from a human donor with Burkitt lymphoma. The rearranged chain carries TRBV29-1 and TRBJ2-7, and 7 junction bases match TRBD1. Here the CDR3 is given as CSVSDREQSYEQYF. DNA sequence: TGCAGCGTTAGTGACAGGGAGCAATCATACGAGCAGTACTTC.